This T cell receptor (beta chain) was recovered during a study of blood T cell repertoires in COVID-19. Method: immunoSEQ multiplex PCR; TCRdb's copy keeps in-frame clones and lacks some. The data contain over 90,000 clones, approximately 86% of them singletons. The germline gives CDR1 SGHTA, CDR2 FQGNSA. This CDR3 has 16 amino acids. Trimming took 3 bases from V and 4 from J; bases not matched to a gene: 5. The V and J genes are TRBV7-2 and TRBJ2-3; TRBD2 agrees at 12 bases. Sequenced: peripheral blood. The sequence was obtained from a man older than 75 with acute or convalescent COVID-19. CDR3: CASSFRLAGASDTQYF. The CDR3 DNA reads TGTGCCAGCAGCTTTCGACTAGCGGGAGCCTCAGATACGCAGTATTTT.